The 18 T cell receptor beta chains below come from one sample, sequenced in a study of shared clonotypes between healthy human individuals. Sequencing used immunoSEQ multiplex PCR; TCRdb keeps in-frame clones, though not all of them. In the table there are 2,100,000 or so clones, around 95% of which are singletons. The material sequenced was naive CD4+ T cells sorted from blood. Regarding subset: CD45RA+ positively selected. These receptor sequences come from a man aged 18 to 30 in good health.

The chain recombines TRBV7-9 with TRBJ2-2; D may be TRBD1 (5 bases). CDR3 length equals 15 residues. CDR1 SEHNR and CDR2 FQNEAQ come from the germline V gene (reference sequence). Trimming shortened V by 3 bases and J by 3 bases, and 11 bases separated the two germline ends. The CDR3 DNA reads as TGTGCCAGCAGCTTTCCAGGGTTCGACACCGGGGAGCTGTTTTTT. The encoded protein is CASSFPGFDTGELFF.

As regards this clone: The identical CDR3 is also encoded by other nucleotide sequences in the sample. The gene calls are TRBV6-6 and TRBJ2-7, with 9 bases identical to TRBD2. The V and J ends lost 0 bases and 3 bases, in that order; junction bases with no gene match: 0. Looked up from germline, CDR1 is MNHNY and CDR2 is SVGAGI (reference sequence). This CDR3 has 14 amino acids. The CDR3 DNA sequence: TGTGCCAGCAGTTACTCGACTAGCGGCTACGAGCAGTACTTC. This encodes CASSYSTSGYEQYF.

This rearrangement joins TRBV7-2 to TRBJ1-2, with D perhaps TRBD1 (5 bases). V was shortened by 3 bases and J by 6 bases, with 14 bases between the two germline ends. The CDR3 length is 14 residues. Per the germline V gene, CDR1 is SGHTA and CDR2 is FQGNSA. This CDR3 reads CASSFLSGLDGYTF. The CDR3 coding sequence is TGTGCCAGCAGCTTTCTTTCGGGACTCGATGGCTACACCTTC.

The chain combines TRBV30 with TRBJ2-2; 7 bases are shared with TRBD1. Unmatched junction bases numbered 7, after V lost 2 bases and J lost 4 bases. Per the germline V gene, CDR1 is GTSNPN and CDR2 is SVGIG (reference sequence). This CDR3 has 15 amino acids. The CDR3 DNA is TGTGCCTGGAGTAGGGGACAGAAAGTCACCGGGGAGCTGTTTTTT. As protein: CAWSRGQKVTGELFF. The variable domain in full, completed from reference TRBV30 and TRBJ2-2, reads SQTIHQWPATLVQPVGSPLSLECTVEGTSNPNLYWYRQAAGRGLQLLFYSVGIGQISSEVPQNLSASRPQDRQFILSSKKLLLSDSGFYLCAWSRGQKVTGELFFGEGSRLTVL.

The V and J genes are TRBV11-2 and TRBJ2-1; 7 bases fit TRBD1. Germline V gene data show CDR1 as SGHAT and CDR2 as FQNNGV. V shed 5 bases, J shed 3 bases, and the junction held 7 bases outside the gene matches. The CDR3 totals 15 residues. The DNA for the CDR3 is TGTGCCAGCAGCCTTAACCGGGACAGCTACAATGAGCAGTTCTTC. Translating it yields CASSLNRDSYNEQFF. The complete variable domain, with remaining parts taken from reference TRBV11-2 and TRBJ2-1, reads EAGVAQSPRYKIIEKRQSVAFWCNPISGHATLYWYQQILGQGPKLLIQFQNNGVVDDSQLPKDRFSAERLKGVDSTLKIQPAKLEDSAVYLCASSLNRDSYNEQFFGPGTRLTVL.

The chain is built from TRBV11-3 and TRBJ1-4; D gene unclear. From germline, CDR1 is SGHNT and CDR2 YENEEA. The CDR3 is 14 amino acids. Deletions cut 6 bases from V and 8 bases from J, with 16 bases between. CDR3 DNA: TGTGCCAGCAGGATATGCGGGCCTTTGGAAAAACTGTTTTTT. Encoded protein: CASRICGPLEKLFF.

The V gene is TRBV30, the J gene TRBJ2-7, with 9 bases lining up with TRBD2. Trimming removed 1 base from V and 6 bases from J; junction bases left unmatched: 7. The CDR3 loop spans 14 amino acids. The V gene's germline CDR1 is GTSNPN and CDR2 SVGIG (reference sequence). The CDR3 reads CAWSALAGGSEQYF. Written as DNA, the CDR3 is TGTGCCTGGAGTGCGTTGGCGGGGGGGTCCGAGCAGTACTTC.

The V call is TRBV25-1, the J call TRBJ2-5; either TRBD1 or TRBD2 may supply D (5 bases each). The CDR3 is 13 amino acids. Germline loops: CDR1 MGHDK, CDR2 SYGVNS. Trimming cost V 2 bases and J 13 bases, with 17 bases left between them. DNA of the CDR3: TGTGCCAGCAGTGAAAATTTTAGGGGACGGGTGTACTTC. Translating it yields CASSENFRGRVYF. The full variable domain, rest sourced from reference TRBV25-1 and TRBJ2-5, is EADIYQTPRYLVIGTGKKITLECSQTMGHDKMYWYQQDPGMELHLIHYSYGVNSTEKGDLSSESTVSRIRTEHFPLTLESARPSHTSQYLCASSENFRGRVYFGPGTRLLVL.

The rearrangement links TRBV18 to TRBJ1-1, with TRBD1 matching 8 bases. Germline-derived CDR1 and CDR2 are KGHSH and LQKENI. V gave up 3 bases and J gave up 11 bases; unmatched junction bases: 5. This CDR3 is 12 amino acids long. The DNA for the CDR3 is TGTGCCAGCTCACCCAAGGACAGGGAGGCTTTCTTT. It specifies CASSPKDREAFF.

The chain has TRBV7-2 and TRBJ2-7, with TRBD2 as a possible D gene (6 bases). V was cut by 0 bases and J by 3 bases, with 12 bases left in between. The germline V gene has CDR1 SGHTA and CDR2 FQGNSA. CDR3 length: 15 amino acids. DNA for the CDR3: TGTGCCAGCAGCTTAGCCGGGGGTAGCGGCTACGAGCAGTACTTC. Residues: CASSLAGGSGYEQYF.

The rearrangement uses TRBV7-6 and TRBJ2-1; 8 bases are shared with TRBD2. The CDR3 is 14 residues long. Germline V lookup: CDR1 SGHVS, CDR2 FNYEAQ. J lost 7 bases, V lost 5 bases, and 7 bases had no gene match. Here the CDR3 reads CASSVFSGGNEQFF. CDR3 nucleotides: TGTGCCAGCAGCGTATTTTCGGGAGGGAATGAGCAGTTCTTC.

The rearrangement links TRBV11-2 to TRBJ1-4; 8 bases line up with TRBD1. Looked up from germline, CDR1 is SGHAT and CDR2 is FQNNGV. Trimming at V came to 5 bases and at J to 8 bases, leaving 10 bases not matched to a gene. There are 15 residues in the CDR3. The CDR3 loop is CASSRPDRGQEKLFF. CDR3 sequence (DNA): TGTGCCAGCAGCAGACCAGACAGGGGCCAGGAAAAACTGTTTTTT.

This chain joins TRBV27 and TRBJ1-3; unclear D gene. The germline CDR1 and CDR2 sequences are MNHEY and SMNVEV (reference sequence). Trimming pared 5 bases from V and 4 bases from J, leaving 15 bases between. CDR3 length: 15 amino acids. CDR3 sequence (DNA): TGTGCCAGCAGTCCTACCCTAGGGTTGGGAAACACCATATATTTT. Amino acids: CASSPTLGLGNTIYF.

The chain employs TRBV6-6 and TRBJ2-3, with 10 positions matching TRBD1. Losses at the gene ends were 6 bases for V and 3 bases for J; bases not matched to a gene: 6. The CDR3 runs to 15 residues. Germline V gene data show CDR1 as MNHNY and CDR2 as SVGAGI (reference sequence). The CDR3 DNA follows: TGTGCCAGCAGGACGGACAGGGGGAAAACAGATACGCAGTATTTT. Its translation is CASRTDRGKTDTQYF.

This clone was seen just once. Different DNA sequences within this sample yield the same CDR3. This chain joins TRBV5-1 and TRBJ2-7; D not certain. V lost 0 bases, J lost 2 bases, and 9 bases lay in between. Germline CDR1 and CDR2: SGHRS and YFSETQ. The CDR3 extends over 14 amino acids. CDR3 DNA sequence: TGCGCCAGCAGCTTGGGGTTCAGAGCCTACGAGCAGTACTTC. It specifies CASSLGFRAYEQYF.

This clone has only one observation. The chain couples TRBV9 to TRBJ2-2, with D perhaps TRBD1 (6 bases). Germline-derived CDR1 and CDR2 are SGDLS and YYNGEE. This CDR3 comprises 15 residues. V was trimmed by 6 bases and J by 2 bases, leaving 14 bases between them. CDR3 coding DNA: TGTGCCAGCATTGGGGGCAGGGTAAACACCGGGGAGCTGTTTTTT. Its translation: CASIGGRVNTGELFF.

The chain links TRBV28 to TRBJ1-5, with 9 nucleotides matching TRBD1. Germline V gene sequence: CDR1 MDHEN, CDR2 SYDVKM. The CDR3 has 14 amino acids. Trimming at V came to 6 bases and at J to 6 bases, leaving 6 bases not matched to a gene. CDR3 in DNA: TGTGCCAGCAGGCAACAGGGGGCGCGTCAGCCCCAGCATTTT. This codes for CASRQQGARQPQHF.

V usage is TRBV18 and J usage is TRBJ2-3; D unresolved. Trimming stripped 3 bases from V and 5 bases from J, with 9 bases between. The germline gives CDR1 KGHSH, CDR2 LQKENI. The CDR3 spans 13 residues. The CDR3 region has the DNA TGTGCCAGCTCACCCGAAGTTGTAGATACGCAGTATTTT. Translating it yields CASSPEVVDTQYF.